This T cell receptor (beta chain) was obtained from a study of cytomegalovirus exposure and HLA in healthy donors. Amplification used 60 Vbeta primers and 13 Jbeta primers. Some clones are missing from TCRdb's copy, which holds only in-frame ones; the method was immunoSEQ multiplex PCR. The data contain 95,000 to 150,000 clones, approximately 15% of them singletons. After removal of 0 bases from V and 1 base from J, the junction contained 0 bases not matched to a gene. Germline V lookup: CDR1 LGHNA, CDR2 YNFKEQ. This CDR3 comprises 15 residues. In this sample, this clone turned up a few times. This sequence originates from a woman aged 18-29 years in good health and CMV-seronegative. The J gene is TRBJ1-5, the V gene TRBV4-2; 7 bases match TRBD1. Material for sequencing was PBMCs. CDR3 sequence (DNA): TGTGCCAGCAGCCAAGAACAGGGGAGCAATCAGCCCCAGCATTTT. Translated: CASSQEQGSNQPQHF.